This is a list of T cell receptor beta chains from one sample in a study of shared clonotypes between healthy human individuals. Libraries were prepared by immunoSEQ multiplex PCR; TCRdb keeps only in-frame clonotypes and omits some of them. The sample records about 2.2 million clones, 93% being singletons. The sequenced material came from naive CD8+ T cells from PBMCs. The source is a man between 18 and 29 years old in good health. Some clones in this sample may be carry-over from other donors' samples. The CDR3 runs from the conserved cysteine through the conserved F or W. A D gene is named only where the DNA matches it firmly. A row's size may be missing; if present it is once, few, many or a size class.

J | V | D | size | CDR3 | DNA
TRBJ2-7 | TRBV6-5 | TRBD1 | . | CASRDRDRPYEQYF | TGTGCCAGCAGAGACCGGGACAGGCCCTACGAGCAGTACTTC
TRBJ2-2 | TRBV27 | . | once | CASSLLGGELFF | TGTGCCAGCAGTTTATTAGGCGGGGAGCTGTTTTTT
TRBJ2-1 | TRBV15 | TRBD2 | . | CATSSIASGRHEQFF | TGTGCCACCAGCAGCATAGCTAGCGGGCGCCATGAGCAGTTCTTC
TRBJ2-2 | TRBV19 | TRBD1 | once | CASSPGTANTGELFF | TGTGCCAGTAGTCCCGGGACAGCGAACACCGGGGAGCTGTTTTTT
TRBJ2-1 | TRBV4-3 | . | once | CASSQERAYNEQFF | TGCGCCAGCAGCCAAGAGCGGGCTTACAATGAGCAGTTCTTC
TRBJ2-2 | TRBV2 | TRBD1 | . | CASRDRGRRTGELFF | TGTGCCAGCCGAGACAGGGGGCGCCGAACCGGGGAGCTGTTTTTT
TRBJ2-3 | TRBV5-1 | TRBD2 | . | CASSSAQTSGRASTDTQYF | TGCGCCAGCAGCTCTGCTCAGACTAGCGGGAGGGCGAGCACAGATACGCAGTATTTT
TRBJ2-4 | TRBV2 | . | . | CASSEFRTVAKNIQYF | TGTGCCAGCAGTGAATTTCGGACAGTAGCCAAAAACATTCAGTACTTC
TRBJ2-3 | TRBV27 | . | . | CASSPTVTSTDTQYF | TGTGCCAGCAGTCCGACTGTTACTAGCACAGATACGCAGTATTTT
TRBJ2-2 | TRBV25-1 | . | . | CASSNRAGELFF | TGTGCCAGCAGTAATAGGGCCGGGGAGCTGTTTTTT
TRBJ2-7 | TRBV6-1 | . | . | CASSEGRLYSYEQYF | TGTGCCAGCAGTGAAGGGAGACTGTACTCCTACGAGCAGTACTTC
TRBJ2-7 | TRBV14 | . | . | CASSPDFGASYEQYF | TGTGCCAGCAGCCCGGACTTCGGGGCAAGCTACGAGCAGTACTTC
TRBJ2-3 | TRBV6-5 | . | . | CASSYLRGQTDTQYF | TGTGCCAGCAGTTACCTACGCGGGCAGACAGATACGCAGTATTTT
TRBJ2-2 | TRBV14 | . | . | CASSQNFGELFF | TGTGCCAGCAGCCAAAATTTCGGGGAGCTGTTTTTT
TRBJ1-1 | TRBV27 | . | . | CASSWAAGISTEAFF | TGTGCCAGCAGTTGGGCTGCTGGGATTAGCACTGAAGCTTTCTTT
TRBJ1-2 | TRBV27 | . | once | CASSFKGIGGYTF | TGTGCCAGCAGTTTTAAGGGGATAGGAGGCTACACCTTC
TRBJ1-5 | TRBV5-6 | . | . | CASSKVNQPQHF | TGTGCCAGCAGCAAGGTAAACCAGCCCCAGCATTTT
TRBJ2-7 | TRBV7-6 | TRBD1 | . | CASSSQGADEQYF | TGTGCCAGCAGCTCACAGGGGGCAGACGAGCAGTACTTC
TRBJ2-6 | TRBV5-6 | TRBD1 | . | CASKTGWGSGANVLTF | TGTGCCAGCAAGACAGGGTGGGGGTCTGGGGCCAACGTCCTGACTTTC
TRBJ2-7 | TRBV4-3 | . | . | CASSQDWGAARYYEQYF | TGCGCCAGCAGCCAAGATTGGGGTGCGGCCAGATACTACGAGCAGTACTTC
TRBJ2-1 | TRBV28 | . | . | CASGANSYNEQFF | TGTGCCAGCGGAGCGAACTCCTACAATGAGCAGTTCTTC
TRBJ2-5 | TRBV28 | TRBD1 | . | CASSLRLGQFQETQYF | TGTGCCAGCAGTTTACGACTGGGACAGTTCCAAGAGACCCAGTACTTC
TRBJ1-2 | TRBV7-3 | TRBD1 | . | CASSPTGTEYGYTF | TGTGCCAGCAGCCCCACCGGGACAGAGTATGGCTACACCTTC
TRBJ2-1 | TRBV15 | TRBD1 | once | CATRGDRVNEQFF | TGTGCCACCAGGGGGGACAGGGTAAATGAGCAGTTCTTC
TRBJ1-3 | TRBV7-2 | TRBD1 | . | CASSLRAGGLGNTIYF | TGTGCCAGCAGCTTACGGGCAGGGGGTCTAGGAAACACCATATATTTT
TRBJ2-7 | TRBV2 | . | . | CASRGGPYEQYF | TGTGCCAGCAGGGGGGGACCCTACGAGCAGTACTTC
TRBJ1-1 | TRBV9 | . | . | CASSATRGTEAFF | TGTGCCAGCAGCGCGACCCGGGGCACTGAAGCTTTCTTT
TRBJ2-7 | TRBV5-1 | . | . | CASSLLGYEQYF | TGCGCCAGCAGCTTGCTTGGCTACGAGCAGTACTTC
TRBJ1-4 | TRBV11-2 | . | . | CASSKVTANEKLFF | TGTGCCAGCAGCAAAGTTACGGCTAATGAAAAACTGTTTTTT
TRBJ2-3 | TRBV28 | TRBD2 | . | CASSLLAGADTQYF | TGTGCCAGCAGTTTGCTAGCGGGAGCGGATACGCAGTATTTT
TRBJ1-1 | TRBV5-5 | . | . | CASSWVGGEAFF | TGTGCCAGCAGCTGGGTTGGGGGTGAAGCTTTCTTT
TRBJ1-3 | TRBV5-1 | TRBD1 | . | CASRSDRAPGNTIYF | TGCGCCAGCAGATCCGACAGGGCTCCTGGAAACACCATATATTTT
TRBJ2-1 | TRBV2 | TRBD2 | . | CASLGPSGSSYNEQFF | TGTGCCAGCCTCGGACCTAGCGGGAGCTCCTACAATGAGCAGTTCTTC
TRBJ2-1 | TRBV29-1 | TRBD2 | . | CSVVLAGANEQFF | TGCAGCGTTGTACTAGCGGGAGCCAATGAGCAGTTCTTC
TRBJ2-7 | TRBV11-2 | . | once | CASSRPGRPDYEQYF | TGTGCCAGCAGCCGCCCCGGCAGGCCCGACTACGAGCAGTACTTC
TRBJ2-1 | TRBV28 | . | . | CASSFSEWEQFF | TGTGCCAGCAGTTTCTCGGAGTGGGAGCAGTTCTTC
TRBJ2-7 | TRBV25-1 | TRBD1 | . | CASSGPGQSYEQYF | TGTGCCAGCAGTGGACCGGGACAGTCCTACGAGCAGTACTTC
TRBJ2-3 | TRBV13 | TRBD2 | . | CASSPPGGRSTDTQYF | TGTGCCAGCAGCCCCCCAGGCGGGAGGTCCACAGATACGCAGTATTTT
TRBJ2-7 | TRBV5-1 | . | . | CASSWGESYEQYF | TGCGCCAGCAGCTGGGGGGAGTCCTACGAGCAGTACTTC
TRBJ2-1 | TRBV7-9 | TRBD2 | . | CASSPLLAGGDEQFF | TGTGCCAGCAGCCCTCTCCTAGCGGGAGGGGATGAGCAGTTCTTC
TRBJ2-3 | TRBV4-1 | . | . | CASSRLAEPRSTDTQYF | TGCGCCAGCAGCCGGTTAGCGGAGCCCCGTAGCACAGATACGCAGTATTTT
TRBJ1-4 | TRBV7-9 | . | few | CASSGAEEKLFF | TGTGCCAGCTCCGGGGCTGAGGAAAAACTGTTTTTT
TRBJ2-1 | TRBV5-6 | TRBD2 | . | CASSLGLAGPYNEQFF | TGTGCCAGCAGCTTAGGACTAGCGGGGCCCTACAATGAGCAGTTCTTC
TRBJ1-4 | TRBV19 | . | . | CASSIWASNEKLFF | TGTGCCAGTAGTATATGGGCAAGTAATGAAAAACTGTTTTTT
TRBJ2-2 | TRBV6-6 | . | . | CASGTGLLTGELFF | TGTGCCAGCGGGACGGGATTGCTCACCGGGGAGCTGTTTTTT
TRBJ2-7 | TRBV7-8 | . | . | CASSRRDTYEQYF | TGTGCCAGCAGCCGCAGGGACACCTACGAGCAGTACTTC
TRBJ1-4 | TRBV6-5 | . | once | CASSHSFGEGGEKLFF | TGTGCCAGCAGTCACTCCTTCGGGGAAGGGGGTGAAAAACTGTTTTTT
TRBJ1-1 | TRBV5-5 | . | . | CASSHSPGDMNTEAFF | TGTGCCAGCAGCCATTCTCCAGGGGATATGAACACTGAAGCTTTCTTT